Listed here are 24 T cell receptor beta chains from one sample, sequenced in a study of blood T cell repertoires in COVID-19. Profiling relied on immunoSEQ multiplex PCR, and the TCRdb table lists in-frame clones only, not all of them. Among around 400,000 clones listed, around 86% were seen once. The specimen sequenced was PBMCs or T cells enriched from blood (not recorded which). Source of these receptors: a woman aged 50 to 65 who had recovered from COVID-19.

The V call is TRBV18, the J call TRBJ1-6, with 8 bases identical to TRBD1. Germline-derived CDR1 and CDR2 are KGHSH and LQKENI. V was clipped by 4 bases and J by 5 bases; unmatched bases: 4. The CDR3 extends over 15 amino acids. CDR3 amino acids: CASSHGQGNNSPLHF. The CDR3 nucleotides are TGTGCCAGCTCACACGGACAGGGTAATAATTCACCCCTCCACTTT.

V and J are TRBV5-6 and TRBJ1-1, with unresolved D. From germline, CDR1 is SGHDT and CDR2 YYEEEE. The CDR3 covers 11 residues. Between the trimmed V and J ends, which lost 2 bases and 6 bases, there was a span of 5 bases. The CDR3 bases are TGTGCCAGCAGCTTTCGGGCTGAAGCTTTCTTT. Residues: CASSFRAEAFF. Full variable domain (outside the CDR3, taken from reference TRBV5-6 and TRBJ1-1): DAGVTQSPTHLIKTRGQQVTLRCSPKSGHDTVSWYQQALGQGPQFIFQYYEEEERQRGNFPDRFSGHQFPNYSSELNVNALLLGDSALYLCASSFRAEAFFGQGTRLTVV.

In DNA form, the CDR3 reads TGCGCCAGCAGCCCGGGACAGCCTTATGATACGCAGTATTTT. Protein product: CASSPGQPYDTQYF. The chain uses TRBV5-1 and TRBJ2-3; 7 nucleotides align to TRBD1. CDR1 is SGHRS, CDR2 YFSETQ, per germline. Germline trimming cut 4 bases from V and 6 bases from J; bases unmatched to any gene: 8. The CDR3 is 14 amino acids.

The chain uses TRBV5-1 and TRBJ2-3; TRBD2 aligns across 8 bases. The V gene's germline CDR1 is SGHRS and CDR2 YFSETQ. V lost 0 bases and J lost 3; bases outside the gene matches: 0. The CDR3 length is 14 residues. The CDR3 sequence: CASSLASGTDTQYF. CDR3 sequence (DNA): TGCGCCAGCAGCTTGGCTAGCGGGACAGATACGCAGTATTTT. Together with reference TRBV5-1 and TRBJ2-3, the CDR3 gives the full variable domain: KAGVTQTPRYLIKTRGQQVTLSCSPISGHRSVSWYQQTPGQGLQFLFEYFSETQRNKGNFPGRFSGRQFSNSRSEMNVSTLELGDSALYLCASSLASGTDTQYFGPGTRLTVL.

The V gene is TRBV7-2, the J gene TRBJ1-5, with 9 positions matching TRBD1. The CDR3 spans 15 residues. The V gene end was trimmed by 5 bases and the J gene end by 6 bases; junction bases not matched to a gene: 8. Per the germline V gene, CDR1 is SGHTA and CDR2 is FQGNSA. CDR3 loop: CASSAGQGAAQPQHF. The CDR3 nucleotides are TGTGCCAGCAGCGCGGGACAGGGTGCCGCTCAGCCCCAGCATTTT. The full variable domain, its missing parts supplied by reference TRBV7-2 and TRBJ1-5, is GAGVSQSPSNKVTEKGKDVELRCDPISGHTALYWYRQSLGQGLEFLIYFQGNSAPDKSGLPSDRFSAERTGGSVSTLTIQRTQQEDSAVYLCASSAGQGAAQPQHFGDGTRLSIL.

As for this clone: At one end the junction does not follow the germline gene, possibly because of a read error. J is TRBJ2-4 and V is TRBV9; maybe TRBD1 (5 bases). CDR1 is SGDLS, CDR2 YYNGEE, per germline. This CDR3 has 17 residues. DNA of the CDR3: TGCGCCAGCAGCGTAGCCCGAGAAGGGGAAGCCAAAAACATTCAGTACTTC. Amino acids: CASSVAREGEAKNIQYF.

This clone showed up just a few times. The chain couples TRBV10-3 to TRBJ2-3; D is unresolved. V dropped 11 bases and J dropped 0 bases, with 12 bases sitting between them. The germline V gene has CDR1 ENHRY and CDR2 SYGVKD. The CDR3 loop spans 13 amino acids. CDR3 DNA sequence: TGTGCCTCGGGTGGTGCTAGCACAGATACGCAGTATTTT. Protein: CASGGASTDTQYF.

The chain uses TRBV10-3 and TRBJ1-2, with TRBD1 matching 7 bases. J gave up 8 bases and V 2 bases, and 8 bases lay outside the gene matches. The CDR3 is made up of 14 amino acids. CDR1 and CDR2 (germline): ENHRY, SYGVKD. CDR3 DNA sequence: TGTGCCATCAGTGAGGTGACAGGGTCGGGCGGCTACACCTTC. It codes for CAISEVTGSGGYTF.

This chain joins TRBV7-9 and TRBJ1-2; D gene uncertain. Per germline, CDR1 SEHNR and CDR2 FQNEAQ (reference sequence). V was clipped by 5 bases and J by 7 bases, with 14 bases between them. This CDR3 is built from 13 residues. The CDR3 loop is CASSPGSARGYTF. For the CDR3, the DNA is TGTGCCAGCAGCCCGGGGTCAGCGCGTGGCTACACCTTC.

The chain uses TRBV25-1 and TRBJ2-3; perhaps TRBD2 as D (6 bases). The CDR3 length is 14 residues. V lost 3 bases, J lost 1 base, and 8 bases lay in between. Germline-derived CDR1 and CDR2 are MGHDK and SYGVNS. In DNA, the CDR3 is TGTGCCAGCAGTGAGGGACTCGGCACAGATACGCAGTATTTT. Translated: CASSEGLGTDTQYF.

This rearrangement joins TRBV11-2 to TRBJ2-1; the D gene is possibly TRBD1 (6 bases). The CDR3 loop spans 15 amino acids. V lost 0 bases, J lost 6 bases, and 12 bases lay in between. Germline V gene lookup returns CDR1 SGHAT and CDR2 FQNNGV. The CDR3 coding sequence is TGTGCCAGCAGCTTAGAAGGACAGCCTCGCAATGAGCAGTTCTTC. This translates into CASSLEGQPRNEQFF.

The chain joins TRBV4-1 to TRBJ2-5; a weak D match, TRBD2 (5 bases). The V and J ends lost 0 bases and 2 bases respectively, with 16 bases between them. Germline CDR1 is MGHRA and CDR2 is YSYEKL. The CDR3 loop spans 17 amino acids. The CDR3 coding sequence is TGCGCCAGCAGCCAAGATTTCTGGGGTTCGGGGCAAGAGACCCAGTACTTC. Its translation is CASSQDFWGSGQETQYF.

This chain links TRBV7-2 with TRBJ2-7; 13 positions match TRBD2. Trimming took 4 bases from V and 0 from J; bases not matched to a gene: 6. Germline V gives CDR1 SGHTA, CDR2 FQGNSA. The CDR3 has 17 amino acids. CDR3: CASSSGLAGARSYEQYF. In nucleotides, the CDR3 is TGTGCCAGCAGCTCAGGACTAGCGGGGGCCCGCTCCTACGAGCAGTACTTC. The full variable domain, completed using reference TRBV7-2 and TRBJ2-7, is GAGVSQSPSNKVTEKGKDVELRCDPISGHTALYWYRQSLGQGLEFLIYFQGNSAPDKSGLPSDRFSAERTGGSVSTLTIQRTQQEDSAVYLCASSSGLAGARSYEQYFGPGTRLTVT.

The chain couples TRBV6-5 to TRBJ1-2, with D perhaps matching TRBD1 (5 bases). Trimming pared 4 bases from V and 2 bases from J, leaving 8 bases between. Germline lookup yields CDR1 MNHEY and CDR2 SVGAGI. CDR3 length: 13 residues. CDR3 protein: CASSSRVNYGYTF. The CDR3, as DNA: TGTGCCAGCAGTTCCAGGGTCAACTATGGCTACACCTTC.

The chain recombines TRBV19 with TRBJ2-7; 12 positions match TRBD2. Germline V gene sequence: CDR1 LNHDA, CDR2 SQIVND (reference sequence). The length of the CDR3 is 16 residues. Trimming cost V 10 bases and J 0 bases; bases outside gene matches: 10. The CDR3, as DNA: TGTGCCAACTTACTAGCGGGGGGCCATTCCTCCTACGAGCAGTACTTC. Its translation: CANLLAGGHSSYEQYF.

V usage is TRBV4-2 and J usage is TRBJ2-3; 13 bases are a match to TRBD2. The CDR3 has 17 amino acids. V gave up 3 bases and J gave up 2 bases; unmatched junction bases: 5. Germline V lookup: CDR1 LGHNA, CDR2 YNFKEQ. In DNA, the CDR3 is TGTGCCAGCAGCCACTCCGGGACTAGCGGGACCACAGATACGCAGTATTTT. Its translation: CASSHSGTSGTTDTQYF.

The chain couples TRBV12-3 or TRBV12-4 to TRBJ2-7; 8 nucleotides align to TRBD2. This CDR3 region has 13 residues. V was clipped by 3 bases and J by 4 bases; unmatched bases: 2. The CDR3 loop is CASSLTSEYEQYF. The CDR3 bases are TGTGCCAGCAGTTTGACTAGCGAGTACGAGCAGTACTTC.

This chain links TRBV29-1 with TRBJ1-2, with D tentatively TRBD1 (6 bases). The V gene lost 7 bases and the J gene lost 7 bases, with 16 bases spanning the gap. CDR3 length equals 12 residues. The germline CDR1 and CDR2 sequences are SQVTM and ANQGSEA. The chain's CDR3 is CSGVGARGGYTF. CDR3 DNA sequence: TGCAGCGGTGTGGGGGCCCGCGGTGGCTACACCTTC.

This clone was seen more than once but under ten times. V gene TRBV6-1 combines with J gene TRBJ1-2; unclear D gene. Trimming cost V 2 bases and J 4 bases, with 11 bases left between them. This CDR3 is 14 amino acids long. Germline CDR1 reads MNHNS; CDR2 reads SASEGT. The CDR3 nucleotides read TGTGCCAGCAGTGAACCCAGCGTGGGCTATGGCTACACCTTC. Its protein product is CASSEPSVGYGYTF.

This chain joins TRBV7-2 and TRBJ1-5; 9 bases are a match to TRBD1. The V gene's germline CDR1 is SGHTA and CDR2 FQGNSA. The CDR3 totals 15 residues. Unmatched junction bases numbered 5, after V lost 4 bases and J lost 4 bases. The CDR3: CASSSHRGRNQPQHF. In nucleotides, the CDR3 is TGTGCCAGCAGCTCCCACAGGGGGCGGAATCAGCCCCAGCATTTT.

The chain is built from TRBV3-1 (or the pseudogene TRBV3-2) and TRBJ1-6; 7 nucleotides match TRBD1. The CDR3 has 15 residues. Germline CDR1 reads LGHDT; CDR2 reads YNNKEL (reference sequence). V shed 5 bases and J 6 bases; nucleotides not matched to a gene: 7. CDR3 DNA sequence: TGTGCCAGCAGCGCGCAACAGGGGCGTAATTCACCCCTCCACTTT. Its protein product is CASSAQQGRNSPLHF.

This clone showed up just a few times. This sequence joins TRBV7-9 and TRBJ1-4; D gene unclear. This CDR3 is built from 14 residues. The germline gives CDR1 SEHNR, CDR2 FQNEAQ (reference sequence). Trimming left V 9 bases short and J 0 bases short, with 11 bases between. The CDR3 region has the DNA TGTGCCAGTGATTACATCTCAACTAATGAAAAACTGTTTTTT. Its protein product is CASDYISTNEKLFF.

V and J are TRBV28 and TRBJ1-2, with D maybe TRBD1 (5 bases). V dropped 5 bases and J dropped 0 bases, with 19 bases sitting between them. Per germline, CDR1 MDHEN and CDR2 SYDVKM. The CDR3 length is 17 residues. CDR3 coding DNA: TGTGCCAGCAGTACATCCCTCGACAGTATAGCTAACTATGGCTACACCTTC. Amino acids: CASSTSLDSIANYGYTF.

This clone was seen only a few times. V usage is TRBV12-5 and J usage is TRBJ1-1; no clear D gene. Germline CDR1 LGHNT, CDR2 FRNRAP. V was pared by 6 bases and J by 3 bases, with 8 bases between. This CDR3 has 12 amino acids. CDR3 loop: CASGKEYTEAFF. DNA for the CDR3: TGTGCTAGTGGCAAGGAGTACACTGAAGCTTTCTTT.